This TCR beta chain is from a study of radiation and T cells in renal cell carcinoma. Treatment given: treatment-naive control, cytoreductive nephrectomy. The tumor was a clear cell renal cell carcinoma. Control tumors came from several females and 11 males, aged roughly 40 to 82. Study-level points and caveats: Intratumoral heterogeneity was not captured in these 0.95 to 1 g regions.

Measured with immunoSEQ multiplex PCR; TCRdb has only the in-frame clones, and not every one. The table lists about 24,000 clones, nearly 55% of them singletons, with 20% to 25% in the top ten. In germline, CDR1 is SGHTA, CDR2 FQGNSA. Trimming cost V 2 bases and J 0 bases; bases outside gene matches: 7. The CDR3 covers 17 residues. With respect to this clone: Its antigen is unidentified.

The chain uses TRBV7-2 and TRBJ2-7, with 10 bases lining up with TRBD2. The source material was tumor tissue, sampled from a patient whose treatment was nephrectomy without radiotherapy. The origin of this receptor is a human donor with renal cell carcinoma. The CDR3 loop is CASSLSGGASRSYEQYF. The CDR3 DNA reads TGTGCCAGCAGCTTAAGCGGGGGGGCCTCCCGCTCCTACGAGCAGTACTTC.